This T cell receptor beta chain is from a study of technical replicates of blood from several donors. V lost 3 bases to trimming and J lost 5 bases; unmatched junction nucleotides: 5. The germline CDR1 and CDR2 sequences are LNHNV and YYDKDF (reference sequence). The CDR3 length is 14 residues. Clones were sequenced by immunoSEQ multiplex PCR, and TCRdb holds only the in-frame ones, with some missing. Of fewer than 85,000 clones in the sample, about 96% are singletons; the top ten hold around 0.31%. What was sequenced was T cells isolated from PBMCs. The chain carries TRBV15 and TRBJ2-7; TRBD1 matches at 9 bases. The clonotype was recovered from a human donor in good health. CDR3 amino acids: CATSRGQGTDEQYF. In nucleotides, the CDR3 is TGTGCCACCAGCAGGGGACAGGGAACCGACGAGCAGTACTTC.